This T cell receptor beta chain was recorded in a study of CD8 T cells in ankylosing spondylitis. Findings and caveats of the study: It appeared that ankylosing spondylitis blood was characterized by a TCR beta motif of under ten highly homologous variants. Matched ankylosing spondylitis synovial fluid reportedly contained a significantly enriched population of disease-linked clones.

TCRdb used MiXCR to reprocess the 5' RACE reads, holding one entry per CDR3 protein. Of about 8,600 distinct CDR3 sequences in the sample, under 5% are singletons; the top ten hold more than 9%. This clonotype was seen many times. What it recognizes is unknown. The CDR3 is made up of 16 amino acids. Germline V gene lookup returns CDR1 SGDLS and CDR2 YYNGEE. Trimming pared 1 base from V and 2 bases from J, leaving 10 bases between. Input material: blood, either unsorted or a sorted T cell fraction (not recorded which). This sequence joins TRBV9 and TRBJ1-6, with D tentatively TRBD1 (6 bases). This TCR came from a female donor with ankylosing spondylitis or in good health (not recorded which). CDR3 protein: CASSVTGDTYNSPLHF. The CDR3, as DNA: TGTGCCAGCAGCGTAACCGGGGACACCTATAATTCACCCCTCCACTTT.